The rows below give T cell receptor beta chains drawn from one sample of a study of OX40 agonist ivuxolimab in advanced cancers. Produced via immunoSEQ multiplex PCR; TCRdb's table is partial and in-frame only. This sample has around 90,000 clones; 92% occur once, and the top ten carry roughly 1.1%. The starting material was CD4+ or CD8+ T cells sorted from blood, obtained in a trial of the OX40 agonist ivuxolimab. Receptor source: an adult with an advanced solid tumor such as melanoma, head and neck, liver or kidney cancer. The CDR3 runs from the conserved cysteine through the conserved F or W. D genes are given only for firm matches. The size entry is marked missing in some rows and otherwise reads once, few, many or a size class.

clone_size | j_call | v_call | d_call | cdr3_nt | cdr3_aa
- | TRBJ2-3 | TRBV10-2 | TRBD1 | TGCGCCAGCAGTGAGTACAGGGGGCAAGGGAATACGCAGTATTTT | CASSEYRGQGNTQYF
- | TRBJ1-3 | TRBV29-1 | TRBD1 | TGCAGCGCCTTAGGACAGGGGGCAGCTGGAAACACCATATATTTT | CSALGQGAAGNTIYF
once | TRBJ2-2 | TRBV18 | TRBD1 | TGTGCCAGCTCACCACCGGGACAGCAAAACACCGGGGAGCTGTTTTTT | CASSPPGQQNTGELFF
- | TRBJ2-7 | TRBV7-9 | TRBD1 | TGTGCCAGCAGCTCTCGGGACAGACAGTACTACGAGCAGTACTTC | CASSSRDRQYYEQYF
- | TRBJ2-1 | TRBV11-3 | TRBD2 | TGTGCCAGCAGCTCGCTACTAGCGGGAGTTACGGATGAGCAGTTCTTC | CASSSLLAGVTDEQFF
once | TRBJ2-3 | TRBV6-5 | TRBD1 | TGTGCCAGCAGTTTCCAGGGGGGCACAGATACGCAGTATTTT | CASSFQGGTDTQYF
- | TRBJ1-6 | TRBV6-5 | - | TGTGCCAGCAGTTACGATGGGGGGAGTAATTCACCCCTCCACTTT | CASSYDGGSNSPLHF
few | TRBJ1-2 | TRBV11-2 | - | TGTGCCAGCAGCTTAGATTTTGTCCCAGTCAACTATGGCTACACCTTC | CASSLDFVPVNYGYTF
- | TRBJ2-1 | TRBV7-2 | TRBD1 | TGTGCCAGCAGCTACAGGGACAGGTATCATCCGTTCTTC | CASSYRDRYHPFF
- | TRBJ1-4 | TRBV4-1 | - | TGCGCCAGCACTAAGTCCTCAACTAATGAAAAACTGTTTTTT | CASTKSSTNEKLFF
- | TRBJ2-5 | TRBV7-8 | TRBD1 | TGTGCCAGCACCCCTACAGGGGGACAAGAGACCCAGTACTTC | CASTPTGGQETQYF
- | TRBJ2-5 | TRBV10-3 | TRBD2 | TGTGCCAGCGGACCGAGGCGGGAGCAGGAGACCCAGTACTTC | CASGPRREQETQYF
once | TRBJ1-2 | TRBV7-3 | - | TGTGCCTGTGGGGATTTGGGCTATGGCTACACCTTC | CACGDLGYGYTF
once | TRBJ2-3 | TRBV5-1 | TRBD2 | TGCGCCAGCAACCCCGGGGACTACGGCACAGATACGCAGTATTTT | CASNPGDYGTDTQYF
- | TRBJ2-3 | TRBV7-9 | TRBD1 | TGTGCCAGCAGCCCTTGGGACAGCAATGCAGGAGATACGCAGTATTTT | CASSPWDSNAGDTQYF
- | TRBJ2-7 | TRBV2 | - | TGTGCCAGCAGTGAAATTCGGCGACGTCGGAGCTCCTACGAGCAGTACTTC | CASSEIRRRRSSYEQYF
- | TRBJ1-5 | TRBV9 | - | TGTGCCAGCAGCGTAGGGTGGACCAATCAGCCCCAGCATTTT | CASSVGWTNQPQHF
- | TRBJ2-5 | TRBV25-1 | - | TGTGCCAGCAGTGAAAGTTTGACAGGAGGGCTAGAGACCCAGTACTTC | CASSESLTGGLETQYF
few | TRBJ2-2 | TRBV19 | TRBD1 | TGTGCCAGTAGTTCAGGACAGGGCTTAGTTGCCGGGGAGCTGTTTTTT | CASSSGQGLVAGELFF
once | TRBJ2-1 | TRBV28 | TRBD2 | TGTGCCAGCAGCAATACCCTCCTAGCGGTTAGCTCCTACAATGAGCAGTTCTTC | CASSNTLLAVSSYNEQFF
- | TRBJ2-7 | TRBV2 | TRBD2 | TGTGCCAGCAGGACACTAGCGGTCGAGCAGTACTTC | CASRTLAVEQYF
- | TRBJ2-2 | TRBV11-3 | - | TGTGCCAGCAGCTTCGGGCTATCCACCGGGGAGCTGTTTTTT | CASSFGLSTGELFF
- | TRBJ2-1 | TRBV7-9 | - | TGTGCCAGCAGCCCCTTGGGGGGCGGGTCAGACTATGAGCAGTTCTTC | CASSPLGGGSDYEQFF
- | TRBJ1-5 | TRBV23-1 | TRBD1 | TGCGCCAGCAGTTCTTGGCCCGGGACAGGGACTTCGAGCAATCAGCCCCAGCATTTT | CASSSWPGTGTSSNQPQHF
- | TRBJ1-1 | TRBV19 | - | TGTGCCAGTAAGGTCCTTCTACAGGGAATTGAAGCTTTCTTT | CASKVLLQGIEAFF
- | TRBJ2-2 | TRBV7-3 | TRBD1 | TGTGCCAGCAGACGTGACAGGGCGGTCGGGGAGCTGTTTTTT | CASRRDRAVGELFF
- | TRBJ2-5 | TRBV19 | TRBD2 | TGTGCCAGTAGTGCGCCGACTAGCGCGATGTACCAAGAGACCCAGTACTTC | CASSAPTSAMYQETQYF
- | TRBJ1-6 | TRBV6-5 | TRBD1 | TGTGCCAGCCGGGGGACAGATAATTCACCCCTCCACTTT | CASRGTDNSPLHF
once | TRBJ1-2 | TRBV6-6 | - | TGTGCCAGCAGTTACTCCTCTTTTGATGGCTACACCTTC | CASSYSSFDGYTF
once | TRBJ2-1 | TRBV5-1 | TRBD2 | TGCGCCAGCAGCTTGTTGGGCGGGAGGGCCTTTGAGCAGTTCTTC | CASSLLGGRAFEQFF
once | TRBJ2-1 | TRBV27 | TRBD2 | TGTGCCAGCAGTAGAACCCCAGCGAGCGGGAGAAAGGGGGGAATAAATGAGCAGTTCTTC | CASSRTPASGRKGGINEQFF
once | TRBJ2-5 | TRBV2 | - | TGTGCCAGCAGTGAGCAGGGGATCCTACAAGAGACCCAGTACTTC | CASSEQGILQETQYF
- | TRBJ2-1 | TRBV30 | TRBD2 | TGTGCCTGGCGACTACCCCTAAGCGGGAGAAGGAATGAGCAGTTCTTC | CAWRLPLSGRRNEQFF
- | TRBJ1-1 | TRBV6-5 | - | TGTGCCAGCAGTCCCCAGGGTATGGGTGACACTGAAGCTTTCTTT | CASSPQGMGDTEAFF
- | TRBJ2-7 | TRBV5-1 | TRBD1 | TGCGCCAGCAGCTTGGAAGGGGGCGGATACGAGCAGTACTTC | CASSLEGGGYEQYF
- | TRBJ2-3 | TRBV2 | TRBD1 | TGTGCCAGCAGTCAACAGGGACAGGGGAATGGAGATACGCAGTATTTT | CASSQQGQGNGDTQYF
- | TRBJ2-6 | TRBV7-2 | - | TGTGCCAGCACCTTTGCGGGGACCGGGGCCAACGTCCTGACTTTC | CASTFAGTGANVLTF
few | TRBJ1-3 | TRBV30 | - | TGTGCCTGGTCCGGCCCAGGCGGGAGCACCATATATTTT | CAWSGPGGSTIYF
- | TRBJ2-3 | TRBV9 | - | TGTGCCAGCAGCCCTCACCCCCAGGGAGATACGCAGTATTTT | CASSPHPQGDTQYF
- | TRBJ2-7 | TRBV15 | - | TGTGCCACCAGCAGAATACAGGGAGTCGACGAGCAGTACTTC | CATSRIQGVDEQYF
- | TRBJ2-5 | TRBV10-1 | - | TGCGCCAGCAGTGAGTCTACGGGAACGGCCCAGTACTTC | CASSESTGTAQYF
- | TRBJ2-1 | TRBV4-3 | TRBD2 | TGCGCCAGCAGCCGAAATAAGCGGGAAGGCTACAATGAGCAGTTCTTC | CASSRNKREGYNEQFF
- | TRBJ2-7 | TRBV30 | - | TGTGCCTGGAGCGCCGGCGAGGGCGAGCAGTACTTC | CAWSAGEGEQYF
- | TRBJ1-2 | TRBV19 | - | TGTGCCAGTAGTATAGGGCAGGGCTATGGCTACACCTTC | CASSIGQGYGYTF
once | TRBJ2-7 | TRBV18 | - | TGTGCCAGCTCACCACGGGTAGGGGGGTCCGTGCGGGCCGCCTACGAGCAGTACTTC | CASSPRVGGSVRAAYEQYF
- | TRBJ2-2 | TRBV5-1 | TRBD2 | TGCGCCAGCAGCTTAACGACTAGCGGGAACACCGGGGAGCTGTTTTTT | CASSLTTSGNTGELFF
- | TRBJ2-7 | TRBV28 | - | TGTGCCAGCAAGGCTGGGGCCTACGAGCAGTACTTC | CASKAGAYEQYF
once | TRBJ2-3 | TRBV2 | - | TGTGCGAGCGCGGCTACCTGGGAGGATACGCAGTATTTT | CASAATWEDTQYF
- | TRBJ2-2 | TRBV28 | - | TGTGCCACGGTCCGGGAGCGGGCCACCGGGGAGCTGTTTTTT | CATVRERATGELFF
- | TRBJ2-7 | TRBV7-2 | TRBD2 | TGTGCCAGCAGCTTTGTGACTAGCGGGAGAAACGAGCAGTACTTC | CASSFVTSGRNEQYF
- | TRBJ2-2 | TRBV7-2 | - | TGTGCCAGCAGCTTAGGGGGCCATATGCGAGGCACCGGGGAGCTGTTTTTT | CASSLGGHMRGTGELFF
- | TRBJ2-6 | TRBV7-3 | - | TGTGCCAGCAGCTCGAGTATGGGGCGCTCTGGGGCCAACGTCCTGACTTTC | CASSSSMGRSGANVLTF
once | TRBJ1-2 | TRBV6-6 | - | TGTGCCAGCAGTTACTCAAACCAGGTGGGCGCCGGCTACACCTTC | CASSYSNQVGAGYTF
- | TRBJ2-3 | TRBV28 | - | TGTGCCAGCAGTGGCACCCCACAGGGTATCAGCACAGATACGCAGTATTTT | CASSGTPQGISTDTQYF
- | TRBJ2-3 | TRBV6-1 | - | TGTGCCAGCAGTGAATCAGGGGTCGGCACAGATACGCAGTATTTT | CASSESGVGTDTQYF
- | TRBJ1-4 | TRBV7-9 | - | TGTGCCAGCAGCTTAGCCCTAGTAAGGGGTCAAGAAAAACTGTTTTTT | CASSLALVRGQEKLFF
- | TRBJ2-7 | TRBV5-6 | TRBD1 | TGTGCCAGCAGCGCCTGGACAGGGGCCTACGAGCAGTACTTC | CASSAWTGAYEQYF
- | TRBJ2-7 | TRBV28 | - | TGTGCCAGCAGTATGCCACTAGCCGGGAGTTTTTCCTACGAGCAGTACTTC | CASSMPLAGSFSYEQYF
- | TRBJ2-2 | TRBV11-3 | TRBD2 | TGTGCCAGCAGCAATGGACTAGCGGGAGTCGCCACCGGGGAGCTGTTTTTT | CASSNGLAGVATGELFF
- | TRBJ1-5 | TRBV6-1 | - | TGTGCCGCACGGACAGCGTCCTATCAGCCCCAGCATTTT | CAARTASYQPQHF